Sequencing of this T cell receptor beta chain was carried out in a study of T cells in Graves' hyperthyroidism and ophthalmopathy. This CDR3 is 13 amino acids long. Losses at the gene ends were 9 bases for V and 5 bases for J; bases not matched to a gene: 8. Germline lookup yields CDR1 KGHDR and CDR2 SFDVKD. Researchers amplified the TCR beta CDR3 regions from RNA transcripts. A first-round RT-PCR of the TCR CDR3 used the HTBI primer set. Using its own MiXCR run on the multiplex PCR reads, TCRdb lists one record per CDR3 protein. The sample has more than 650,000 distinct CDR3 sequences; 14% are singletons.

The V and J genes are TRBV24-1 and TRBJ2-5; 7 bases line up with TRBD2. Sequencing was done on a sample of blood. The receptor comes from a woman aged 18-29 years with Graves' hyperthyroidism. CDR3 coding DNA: TGTGCCACCTCGGCGGGAGTGGAGGAGACCCAGTACTTC. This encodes CATSAGVEETQYF.